The rows below give T cell receptor beta chains drawn from one sample of a study of regulatory T cells in long-lasting Graves disease. MiXCR, run by TCRdb on the multiplex PCR reads, gives a single entry per CDR3 protein. This table holds around 360,000 distinct CDR3 sequences, around 16% found once. This sample also belongs to another study, concerning T cells in Graves' hyperthyroidism and ophthalmopathy.

The sample consisted of peripheral blood mononuclear cells (PBMCs), taken at new diagnosis, from a patient treated with antithyroid drugs. These receptors originate from a woman between 18 and 30 years old with Graves disease. Each CDR3 is given with its conserved first and last residue. A D gene is named only where the DNA matches it firmly. For some rows the clone size is stated as once, few or many, or as a class when expanded; others skip it.

size	D	J	V	CDR3	DNA
once	NA	TRBJ2-5	TRBV7-9	CASSFGGPETQYF	TGTGCCAGCAGCTTTGGCGGGCCAGAGACCCAGTACTTC
many	NA	TRBJ2-3	TRBV20-1	CSARAIKGTDTQYF	TGCAGTGCTAGAGCCATCAAAGGCACAGATACGCAGTATTTT
many	NA	TRBJ2-1	TRBV28	CASSSGGRFF	TGTGCCAGCAGTTCGGGGGGCAGGTTCTTC
many	NA	TRBJ2-5	TRBV11-2	CASSRMGSTQYF	TGTGCCAGCAGCCGGATGGGGTCAACCCAGTACTTC
few	TRBD1	TRBJ1-5	TRBV4-1	CASSSEDRVSNQLQHF	TGCGCCAGCAGCTCAGAGGACAGGGTAAGCAATCAGCTCCAGCATTTT
many	NA	TRBJ2-4	TRBV30	CAWGRRGVRNIQYF	TGTGCCTGGGGGCGCCGCGGGGTGAGAAACATTCAGTACTTC
many	NA	TRBJ1-1	TRBV11-2	CASSLVGRGGNTEAFF	TGTGCCAGCAGCTTAGTCGGGAGGGGGGGGAACACTGAAGCTTTCTTT
NA	TRBD1	TRBJ2-4	TRBV9	CASSRQGGEGNIQYF	TGTGCCAGCAGCCGACAGGGGGGGGAGGGAAACATTCAGTACTTC
many	NA	TRBJ2-1	TRBV20-1	CSAREEGYEQFF	TGCAGTGCTAGAGAAGAGGGCTATGAGCAGTTCTTC
few	TRBD1	TRBJ1-5	TRBV12-3/TRBV12-4	CASTTDREVRRPQHF	TGTGCCAGCACGACCGACAGGGAAGTGAGAAGGCCCCAGCATTTT
NA	TRBD1	TRBJ2-1	TRBV30	CAWSPIGTGLGEQFF	TGTGCCTGGAGTCCAATTGGGACAGGGCTTGGCGAGCAGTTCTTC
NA	TRBD1	TRBJ1-5	TRBV15	CATGRGSNQPQHF	TGTGCCACCGGCAGGGGGAGCAATCAGCCCCAGCATTTT
many	NA	TRBJ2-7	TRBV7-2	CASCHGTAYEQYF	TGTGCCAGTTGCCACGGGACTGCCTACGAGCAGTACTTC